Listed here are 26 T cell receptor beta chains from one sample, sequenced in a study of CD8 T cells in Susac syndrome. An amount of RNA that ranged from roughly 0.5 to 1 ug was reverse transcribed with random hexamers. TCRdb ran MiXCR on the immunoSEQ multiplex PCR reads and lists one entry per CDR3 protein. The sample has approximately 110,000 distinct CDR3 sequences; roughly 96% are singletons. Sequenced: CD4+ T cells from PBMCs. All receptors come from a human donor in good health.

The V and J genes are TRBV29-1 and TRBJ1-1, with D possibly matching TRBD1 (6 bases). V was trimmed by 7 bases and J by 1 base, leaving 10 bases between them. The CDR3 has 12 amino acids. CDR1 is SQVTM, CDR2 ANQGSEA, per germline. CDR3 amino acids: CSAGQSNTEAFF. The CDR3 DNA sequence: TGCAGCGCCGGACAGTCGAACACTGAAGCTTTCTTT.

V is TRBV28 and J is TRBJ2-3; 7 nucleotides align to TRBD1. Per germline, CDR1 MDHEN and CDR2 SYDVKM. The CDR3 is made up of 17 amino acids. The V segment lost 2 bases and the J segment 4 bases; nucleotides outside the gene matches: 12. The CDR3 is CASSLGVKTGLSDTQYF. The CDR3 region has the DNA TGTGCCAGCAGTTTAGGGGTTAAGACAGGGTTATCAGATACGCAGTATTTT.

The V call is TRBV20-1, the J call TRBJ1-5, with 10 bases matching TRBD1. Trimming at V came to 5 bases and at J to 6 bases, leaving 7 bases not matched to a gene. The CDR3 loop spans 14 amino acids. Germline V gene data show CDR1 as DFQATT and CDR2 as SNEGSKA (reference sequence). The CDR3 sequence: CSAVRDRGVQPQHF. The CDR3, as DNA: TGCAGTGCTGTCCGGGACAGGGGCGTTCAGCCCCAGCATTTT.

The rearrangement joins TRBV6-2 or TRBV6-3 to TRBJ2-3, with TRBD1 matching 7 bases. V was clipped by 6 bases and J by 5 bases; unmatched bases: 14. The CDR3 length is 16 residues. Germline V gene lookup returns CDR1 MNHEY and CDR2 SVGEGT. The CDR3 nucleotides are TGTGCCAGCAGCCTACGAGGGACAGCCACCAAAGATACGCAGTATTTT. Its translation is CASSLRGTATKDTQYF.

The rearrangement uses TRBV5-1 and TRBJ1-1; a possible D gene is TRBD1 (5 bases). The CDR3 is 15 residues long. Between the trimmed V and J ends, which lost 7 bases and 1 base, there was a span of 17 bases. Germline CDR1 is SGHRS and CDR2 is YFSETQ. This CDR3 reads CASSQEGRTNTEAFF. Written as DNA, the CDR3 is TGCGCCAGCTCCCAGGAGGGGAGGACGAACACTGAAGCTTTCTTT.

The chain has TRBV5-1 and TRBJ1-5, with D uncertain. The CDR3 is 14 residues long. Germline V lookup: CDR1 SGHRS, CDR2 YFSETQ. Trimming cost V 0 bases and J 2 bases, with 6 bases left between them. DNA of the CDR3: TGCGCCAGCAGCTTGGACGGGCGCAATCAGCCCCAGCATTTT. It translates to CASSLDGRNQPQHF.

The rearrangement uses TRBV12-5 and TRBJ2-5; no definite D call. This CDR3 is 15 amino acids long. Trimming took 0 bases from V and 2 from J, leaving 10 bases between them. The V gene's germline CDR1 is LGHNT and CDR2 FRNRAP. CDR3 region: CASGLVHGDQETQYF. DNA of the CDR3: TGTGCTAGTGGTTTGGTACACGGAGATCAAGAGACCCAGTACTTC.

The gene calls are TRBV3-1 and TRBJ1-6; weak D call: TRBD1 (5 bases). Deletions cut 5 bases from V and 3 bases from J, with 8 bases between. Per the germline V gene, CDR1 is LGHDT and CDR2 is YNNKEL (reference sequence). The CDR3 consists of 14 residues. The CDR3 is CASSGGLYNSPLHF. CDR3 in DNA: TGTGCCAGCAGCGGGGGACTCTATAATTCACCCCTCCACTTT.

This clonotype was counted once. This chain joins TRBV15 and TRBJ2-5, with 8 bases that match TRBD1. Trimming at V came to 1 base and at J to 6 bases, leaving 4 bases not matched to a gene. Germline CDR1 and CDR2: LNHNV and YYDKDF (reference sequence). This CDR3 contains 14 residues. CDR3 nucleotides: TGTGCCACCAGCAGAGCGGGACAGGATAAGACCCAGTACTTC. It encodes CATSRAGQDKTQYF.

This chain links TRBV19 with TRBJ1-1; 7 bases agree with TRBD1. J gave up 0 bases and V 3 bases, and 1 base lay outside the gene matches. Germline loops: CDR1 LNHDA, CDR2 SQIVND (reference sequence). The CDR3 has 14 residues. CDR3 nucleotide sequence: TGTGCCAGTAGTATGGGACAGCTGAACACTGAAGCTTTCTTT. Protein product: CASSMGQLNTEAFF.

As for this clonotype: At one end, the junction sequence differs from germline, possibly due to a read error. J is TRBJ2-5 and V is TRBV30; 7 bases are a match to TRBD2. Germline V CDR1 and CDR2: GTSNPN, SVGIG (reference sequence). This CDR3 has 12 amino acids. CDR3 bases: TGTGCCTGGAGTCTTACCCAGACTAGCCCACACTTC. Protein: CAWSLTQTSPHF.

This clonotype has just one count. This sequence joins TRBV7-2 and TRBJ2-3, with unresolved D. CDR1 is SGHTA, CDR2 FQGNSA, per germline. V was clipped by 5 bases and J by 0 bases, with 12 bases between them. This CDR3 is built from 15 residues. The CDR3 DNA reads as TGTGCCAGCAGCACGGGCCCGTGGAGCACAGATACGCAGTATTTT. This codes for CASSTGPWSTDTQYF.

The rearrangement joins TRBV18 to TRBJ1-2; 9 bases align to TRBD1. The CDR3 runs 17 residues. V was pared by 3 bases and J by 6 bases, with 14 bases of the junction left unmatched. Germline V gene data show CDR1 as KGHSH and CDR2 as LQKENI. CDR3 protein: CASSPPSLRDRVNGYTF. For the CDR3, the DNA is TGTGCCAGCTCACCTCCCTCGTTACGGGACAGGGTAAATGGCTACACCTTC. The complete variable domain, with remaining parts taken from reference TRBV18 and TRBJ1-2, reads NAGVMQNPRHLVRRRGQEARLRCSPMKGHSHVYWYRQLPEEGLKFMVYLQKENIIDESGMPKERFSAEFPKEGPSILRIQQVVRGDSAAYFCASSPPSLRDRVNGYTFGSGTRLTVV.

This clonotype was picked up one time. The chain has TRBV3-1 and TRBJ2-7; 9 positions match TRBD1. Germline assignment: CDR1 LGHDT and CDR2 YNNKEL (reference sequence). J gave up 6 bases and V 5 bases, and 8 bases lay outside the gene matches. This CDR3 spans 14 amino acids. The CDR3 loop reads CASSNRDRDGEQYF. As DNA, the CDR3 is TGTGCCAGCAGCAACCGGGACAGGGACGGCGAGCAGTACTTC.

CDR3 region: CASSPSSGGGFYEQYF. The CDR3 region has the DNA TGTGCCAGCAGCCCTTCTAGCGGGGGAGGGTTCTACGAGCAGTACTTC. J is TRBJ2-7 and V is TRBV7-3, with 10 bases fitting TRBD2. The CDR3 has 16 amino acids. Germline-derived CDR1 and CDR2 are SGHTA and FQGTGA. With 5 bases clipped from V and 3 bases from J, the junction kept 10 bases outside the gene matches.

This rearrangement joins TRBV7-2 to TRBJ2-5; no reliable D call. Looked up from germline, CDR1 is SGHTA and CDR2 is FQGNSA. Trimming left V 3 bases short and J 4 bases short, with 12 bases between. The CDR3 length is 14 residues. CDR3 in DNA: TGTGCCAGCAGCTTTAATCGGAAGGGAGAGACCCAGTACTTC. Encoded protein: CASSFNRKGETQYF.

The V and J genes are TRBV20-1 and TRBJ2-7; a weak D match, TRBD2 (5 bases). Germline V lookup: CDR1 DFQATT, CDR2 SNEGSKA (reference sequence). CDR3 length: 12 amino acids. Trimming cost V 2 bases and J 1 base, with 6 bases left between them. CDR3 residues: CSARRGSYEQYF. The CDR3 bases are TGCAGTGCTAGACGGGGTTCCTACGAGCAGTACTTC.

This chain links TRBV7-3 with TRBJ1-1; no clear D gene. The V end was cut by 3 bases, the J end by 1 base, with 6 bases between. CDR1 SGHTA and CDR2 FQGTGA come from the germline V gene. The length of the CDR3 is 13 residues. The CDR3 sequence: CASSFSGNTEAFF. Here the CDR3 DNA reads TGTGCCAGCAGCTTCTCGGGGAACACTGAAGCTTTCTTT.

The chain recombines TRBV7-6 with TRBJ1-3; D ambiguous. The germline V and J ends were trimmed by 3 bases and 0 bases, with 9 bases remaining between them. Germline loops: CDR1 SGHVS, CDR2 FNYEAQ. CDR3 size: 15 residues. CDR3: CASSFRANSGNTIYF. The DNA of the CDR3 is TGTGCCAGCAGCTTTCGCGCGAACTCTGGAAACACCATATATTTT.

This chain connects TRBV30 to TRBJ2-7, with D uncertain. CDR1 and CDR2 from the germline V gene are GTSNPN and SVGIG (reference sequence). The V end lost 0 bases, the J end lost 0 bases, and 12 bases lay between the germline ends. The CDR3 totals 15 residues. In DNA form, the CDR3 reads TGTGCCTGGAGTGTACTTGGGCAGAGCTCCTACGAGCAGTACTTC. Translation: CAWSVLGQSSYEQYF. Variable domain in full (rest from reference TRBV30 and TRBJ2-7): SQTIHQWPATLVQPVGSPLSLECTVEGTSNPNLYWYRQAAGRGLQLLFYSVGIGQISSEVPQNLSASRPQDRQFILSSKKLLLSDSGFYLCAWSVLGQSSYEQYFGPGTRLTVT.

The J gene is TRBJ2-7, the V gene TRBV3-1; no reliable D call. Germline CDR1 and CDR2: LGHDT and YNNKEL (reference sequence). The CDR3 covers 14 residues. Trimming stripped 0 bases from V and 2 bases from J, with 8 bases between. CDR3 coding DNA: TGTGCCAGCAGCCAAGAATATGAGGCCTACGAGCAGTACTTC. This codes for CASSQEYEAYEQYF.

The genes are TRBV15 and TRBJ2-5; 8 nucleotides agree with TRBD1. CDR1 LNHNV and CDR2 YYDKDF come from the germline V gene (reference sequence). The V gene end was trimmed by 0 bases and the J gene end by 6 bases; junction bases not matched to a gene: 6. The CDR3 covers 15 residues. The DNA for the CDR3 is TGTGCCACCAGCAGAGACGGACAGGGTGTAAAGACCCAGTACTTC. Encoded protein: CATSRDGQGVKTQYF. Combining the CDR3 with reference TRBV15 and TRBJ2-5 gives the whole variable domain DAMVIQNPRYQVTQFGKPVTLSCSQTLNHNVMYWYQQKSSQAPKLLFHYYDKDFNNEADTPDNFQSRRPNTSFCFLDIRSPGLGDTAMYLCATSRDGQGVKTQYFGPGTRLLVL.

The gene calls are TRBV4-1 and TRBJ1-6; D gene unclear. Trimming removed 0 bases from V and 15 bases from J, with 12 bases in between. The length of the CDR3 is 13 residues. Germline CDR1 MGHRA, CDR2 YSYEKL. Here the CDR3 DNA reads TGCGCCAGCAGCCAAGAGACCCACAGACACCTCCACTTT. Encoded protein: CASSQETHRHLHF.

The V call is TRBV6-2 or TRBV6-3, the J call TRBJ2-5; TRBD1 aligns across 7 bases. The germline CDR1 and CDR2 sequences are MNHEY and SVGEGT. With V trimmed by 2 bases and J by 4 bases, 4 bases remained unmatched. The CDR3 is 14 residues long. CDR3 bases: TGTGCCAGCAGTTACGGGGACAGCCGAGAGACCCAGTACTTC. Translated, it gives CASSYGDSRETQYF.

This sequence joins TRBV24-1 and TRBJ1-2; 8 positions match TRBD1. Unmatched junction bases numbered 4, after V lost 7 bases and J lost 4 bases. The CDR3 is 13 amino acids. Germline values: CDR1 KGHDR, CDR2 SFDVKD. The CDR3 sequence: CATRTGEGYGYTF. As DNA, the CDR3 is TGTGCCACCAGGACAGGGGAGGGCTATGGCTACACCTTC.

The rearrangement joins TRBV3-1 to TRBJ2-1; TRBD2 matches 9 bases. The CDR3 totals 15 residues. With V trimmed by 7 bases and J by 5 bases, 9 bases remained unmatched. In germline, CDR1 is LGHDT, CDR2 YNNKEL (reference sequence). CDR3 protein: CASKRVAGANNEQFF. For the CDR3, the DNA is TGTGCCAGCAAGCGAGTAGCGGGGGCTAACAATGAGCAGTTCTTC.